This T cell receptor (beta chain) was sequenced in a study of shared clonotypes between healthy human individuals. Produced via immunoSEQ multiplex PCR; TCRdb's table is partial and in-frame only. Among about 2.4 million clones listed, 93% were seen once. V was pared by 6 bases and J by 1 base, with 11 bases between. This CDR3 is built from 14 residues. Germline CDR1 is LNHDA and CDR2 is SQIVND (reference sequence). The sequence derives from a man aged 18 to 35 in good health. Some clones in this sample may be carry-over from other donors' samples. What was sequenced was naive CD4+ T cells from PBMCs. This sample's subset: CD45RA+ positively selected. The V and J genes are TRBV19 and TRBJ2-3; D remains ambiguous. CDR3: CASREDPGTDTQYF. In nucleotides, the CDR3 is TGTGCCAGTAGAGAAGACCCCGGCACAGATACGCAGTATTTT.